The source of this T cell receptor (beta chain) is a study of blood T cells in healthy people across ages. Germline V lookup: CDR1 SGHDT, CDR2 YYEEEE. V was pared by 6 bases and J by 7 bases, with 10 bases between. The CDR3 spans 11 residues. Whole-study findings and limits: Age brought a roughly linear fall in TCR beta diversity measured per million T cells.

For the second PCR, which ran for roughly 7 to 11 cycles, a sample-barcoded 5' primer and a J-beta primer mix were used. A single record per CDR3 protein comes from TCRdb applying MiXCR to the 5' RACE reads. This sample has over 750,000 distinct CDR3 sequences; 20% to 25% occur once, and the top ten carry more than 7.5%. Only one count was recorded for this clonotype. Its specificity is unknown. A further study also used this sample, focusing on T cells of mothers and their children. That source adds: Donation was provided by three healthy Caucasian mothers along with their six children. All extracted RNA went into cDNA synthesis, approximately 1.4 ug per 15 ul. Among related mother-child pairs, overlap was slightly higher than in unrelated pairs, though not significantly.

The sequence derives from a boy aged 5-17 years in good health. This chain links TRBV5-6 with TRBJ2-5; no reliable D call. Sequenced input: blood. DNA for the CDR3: TGTGCCAGCACCTTTCTTGGGACCCAGTACTTC. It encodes CASTFLGTQYF.